One sample yielded the 2 T cell receptor beta chains listed below, sequenced in a study of blood T cell repertoires in COVID-19. Here immunoSEQ multiplex PCR was the method, and the copy in TCRdb shows in-frame clones only, minus some. Of a few hundred thousand clones in the sample, roughly 90% were seen once. Material: PBMCs or T cells enriched from blood (not recorded which). The source of these receptors is a man aged 25 to 40 who had been exposed to COVID-19.

The chain couples TRBV9 to TRBJ1-2; 7 bases fit TRBD1. The junction had 5 bases not matched to a gene; V was cut back by 0 bases and J by 6 bases. The CDR3 covers 14 residues. Germline V gene lookup returns CDR1 SGDLS and CDR2 YYNGEE. CDR3 sequence: CASSVDSGGNGYTF. The CDR3 region has the DNA TGTGCCAGCAGCGTAGATTCAGGGGGGAATGGCTACACCTTC.

V and J are TRBV5-1 and TRBJ1-1; a possible D gene is TRBD1 (5 bases). The CDR3 is 14 amino acids. Trimming removed 3 bases from V and 1 base from J, with 10 bases in between. The germline CDR1 and CDR2 sequences are SGHRS and YFSETQ. This CDR3 is CASSYATANTEAFF. CDR3 nucleotides: TGCGCCAGCAGCTACGCGACAGCGAACACTGAAGCTTTCTTT.